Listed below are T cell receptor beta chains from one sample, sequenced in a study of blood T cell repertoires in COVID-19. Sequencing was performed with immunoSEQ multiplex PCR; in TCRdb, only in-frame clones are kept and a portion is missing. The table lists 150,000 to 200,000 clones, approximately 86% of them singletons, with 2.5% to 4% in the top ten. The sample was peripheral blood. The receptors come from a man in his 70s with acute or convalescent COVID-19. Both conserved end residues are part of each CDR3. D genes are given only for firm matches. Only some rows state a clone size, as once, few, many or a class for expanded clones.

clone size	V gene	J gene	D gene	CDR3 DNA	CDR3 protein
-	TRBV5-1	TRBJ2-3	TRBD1	TGCGCCAGCACCCCAACCCGGACAGGGGCAGATACGCAGTATTTT	CASTPTRTGADTQYF
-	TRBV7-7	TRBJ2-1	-	TGTGCTAGCAGCTTATCTTCGAGGGTATCCAATGAGCAGTTCTTC	CASSLSSRVSNEQFF
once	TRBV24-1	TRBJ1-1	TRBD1	TGTGCCACCAGTGAGGAAACCGGGACAGGGGCCCTCACGAACACTGAAGCTTTCTTT	CATSEETGTGALTNTEAFF
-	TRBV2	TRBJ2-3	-	TGTGCCAGCGTCACAGGGGAGGGCACAGATACGCAGTATTTT	CASVTGEGTDTQYF
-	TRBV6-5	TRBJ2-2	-	TGTGCCAGCAGTTACTCAGTAGAAAACACCGGGGAGCTGTTTTTT	CASSYSVENTGELFF
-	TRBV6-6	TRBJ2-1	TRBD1	TGTGCCAGCAGTTACCAGGGCAGGGGGCGTCCCTATGAGCAGTTCTTC	CASSYQGRGRPYEQFF
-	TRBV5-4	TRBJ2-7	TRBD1	TGTGCCAGCAGCAGCGGACAGGGGCTGTACTTC	CASSSGQGLYF
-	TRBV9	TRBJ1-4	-	TGTGCCAGCAGCCGCTACGTAGCAACTAATGAAAAACTGTTTTTT	CASSRYVATNEKLFF
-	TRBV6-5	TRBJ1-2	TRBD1	TGTGCCAGCAGTTACCGGGGACAGGGAGTGTATGGCTACACCTTC	CASSYRGQGVYGYTF
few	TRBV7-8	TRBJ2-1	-	TGTGCCAGCAGCTTAGGGGGGGACTCCGAGGGGTGGTATGAGCAGTTCTTC	CASSLGGDSEGWYEQFF
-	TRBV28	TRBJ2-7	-	TGTGCCAGCAGTCCGTCGGCCGGGGGGCGAACCTACGAGCAGTACTTC	CASSPSAGGRTYEQYF
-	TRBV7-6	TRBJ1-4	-	TGTGCCAGCAGCCCTGGGACACAACAAGGGGGTGAAAAACTGTTTTTT	CASSPGTQQGGEKLFF
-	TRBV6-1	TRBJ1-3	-	TGTGCCAGCAGTGACAGGTTCTCTGGAAACACCATATATTTT	CASSDRFSGNTIYF
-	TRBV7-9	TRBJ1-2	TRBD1	TGTGCCAGCAGCGACAGACAGGGGGGGTTCTTTGGCTACACCTTC	CASSDRQGGFFGYTF
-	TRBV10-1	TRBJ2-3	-	TGCGCCAGCACCAAACAAGGGAGTTGCACAGATACGCAGTATTTT	CASTKQGSCTDTQYF
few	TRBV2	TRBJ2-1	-	TGTGCCAGCAGGAGAAACAATGAGCAGTTCTTC	CASRRNNEQFF
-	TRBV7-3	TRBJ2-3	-	TGTGCCAGCAGCCCAACTAGCACAGATACGCAGTATTTT	CASSPTSTDTQYF
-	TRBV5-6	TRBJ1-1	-	TGTGCCAGCAGCCAAACCAAGAGGTGGAGGATGAACACTGAAGCTTTCTTT	CASSQTKRWRMNTEAFF
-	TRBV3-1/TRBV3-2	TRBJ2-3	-	TGTGCCAGCAGCCAAGGGCTTAGCACAGATACGCAGTATTTT	CASSQGLSTDTQYF
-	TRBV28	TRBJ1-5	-	TGTGCCAGCAGTCTCAGGGGTTATAGGCCCCAGCATTTT	CASSLRGYRPQHF
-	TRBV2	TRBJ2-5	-	TGTGCCAGCAGTGGGGAGGTAGACCAAGAGACCCAGTACTTC	CASSGEVDQETQYF
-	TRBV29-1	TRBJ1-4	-	TGCAGCGTTGTAGGCGGGCAGAGGGAAAAACTGTTTTTT	CSVVGGQREKLFF
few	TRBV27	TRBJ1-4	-	TGTGCCAGCAGCCTCCGCTCAGACAGGATCAGAGCGTCTAATGAAAAACTGTTTTTT	CASSLRSDRIRASNEKLFF
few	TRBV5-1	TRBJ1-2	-	TGCGCCAGCCGACAGGCCGTTTCCTCTAACTATGGCTACACCTTC	CASRQAVSSNYGYTF
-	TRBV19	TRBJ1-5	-	TGTGCCAGTAGGGGGGGGGAAAGATCCCTTTTGAGCAATCAGCCCCAGCATTTT	CASRGGERSLLSNQPQHF
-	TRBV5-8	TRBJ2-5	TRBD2	TGTGCCAGCAGTCGAGTAGCGGGGCAAGAGACCCAGTACTTC	CASSRVAGQETQYF
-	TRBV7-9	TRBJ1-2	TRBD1	TGTGCCAGCAGCTTGCAGACAGGGCTCTATGGCTACACCTTC	CASSLQTGLYGYTF
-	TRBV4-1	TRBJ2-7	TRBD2	TGCGCCAGCAGCCAACTCCATGGGATGCGGGGGTCGGAGCAGTACTTC	CASSQLHGMRGSEQYF
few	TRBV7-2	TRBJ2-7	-	TGTGCCAGCAGCCCGGGACACGCTCGGGAGCAGTACTTC	CASSPGHAREQYF
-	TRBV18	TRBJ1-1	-	TGTGCCAGCTCCCCCGGGGGGATCGAAGCTTTCTTT	CASSPGGIEAFF
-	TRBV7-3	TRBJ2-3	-	TGTGCCAGCAGCTTCTCAGGTGGGAGAGATGATACGCAGTATTTT	CASSFSGGRDDTQYF
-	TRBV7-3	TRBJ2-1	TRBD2	TGTGCCAGCAGCTTCCTAGCGGGGGGTAGCTCCTACAATGAGCAGTTCTTC	CASSFLAGGSSYNEQFF
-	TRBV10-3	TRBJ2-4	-	TGTGCCATCAGTGAGTCGCGGCAGAGACTAGAAAACATTCAGTACTTC	CAISESRQRLENIQYF
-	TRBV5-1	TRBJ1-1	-	TGCGCCAGCAGCCCTCAGGGGAACACTGAAGCTTTCTTT	CASSPQGNTEAFF
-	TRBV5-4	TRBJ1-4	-	TGTGCCAGCAGCTTGGAACCGCGTAATGAAAAACTGTTTTTT	CASSLEPRNEKLFF
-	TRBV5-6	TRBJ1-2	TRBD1	TGTGCCAGCAGCTTGGCGCGGACAGGGGGCTATGGCTACACCTTC	CASSLARTGGYGYTF
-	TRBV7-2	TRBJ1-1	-	TGTGCCAGCAGCCCGCGGGGGGGGGTGAACACTGAAGCTTTCTTT	CASSPRGGVNTEAFF
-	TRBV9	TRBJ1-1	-	TGTGCCAGCAGCGCAGCCCAACCGGGACATTGGAACACTGAAGCTTTCTTT	CASSAAQPGHWNTEAFF
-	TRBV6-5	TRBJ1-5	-	TGTGCCAGCAGCGAGACGACCGGGGGGCATCAGCCCCAGCATTTT	CASSETTGGHQPQHF
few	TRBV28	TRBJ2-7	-	TGTGCCAGCAGTTTATGGGCTCCCTACGAGCAGTACTTC	CASSLWAPYEQYF
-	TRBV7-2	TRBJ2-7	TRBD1	TGTGCCAGCAGCCAACAGGGGAGCTCCTACGAGCAGTACTTC	CASSQQGSSYEQYF
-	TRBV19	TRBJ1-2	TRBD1	TGTGCCAGTTCTCCGGGACAGCGACTTAACTATGGCTACACCTTC	CASSPGQRLNYGYTF
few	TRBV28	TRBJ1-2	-	TGTGCCAGCGGGCGATGGGAGGTGGGCTACACCTTC	CASGRWEVGYTF
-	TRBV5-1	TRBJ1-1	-	TGCGCCAGCAGCTTGGGTCAGGGCATCGCTGAAGCTTTCTTT	CASSLGQGIAEAFF
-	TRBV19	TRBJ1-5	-	TGTGCCAGTAGCCGGGACTCCGGGGGGGGTCAGCCCCAGCATTTT	CASSRDSGGGQPQHF
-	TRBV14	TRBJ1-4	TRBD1	TGTGCCAGCAGCCAAGATCGTGGGACAGGGGGATCGGAAAAACTGTTTTTT	CASSQDRGTGGSEKLFF
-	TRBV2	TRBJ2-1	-	TGTGCCAGCACGAGCAGGGCTGGGAATGAGCAGTTCTTC	CASTSRAGNEQFF
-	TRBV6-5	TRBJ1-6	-	TGTGCCAGCAGTTTTCGGTCAGGGTCCTATAATTCACCCCTCCACTTT	CASSFRSGSYNSPLHF
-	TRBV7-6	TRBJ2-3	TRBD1	TGTGCCAGCAGCCCGCCCCGGACAGGTTTTACAGATACGCAGTATTTT	CASSPPRTGFTDTQYF
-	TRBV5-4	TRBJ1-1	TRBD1	TGTGCCAGCAGCTTTGCGGGACAGGGCAACACTGAAGCTTTCTTT	CASSFAGQGNTEAFF
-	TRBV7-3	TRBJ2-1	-	TGTGCCAGCAGCTTAAATAGCCTAGCCGGGGAAGGGCAGTTCTTC	CASSLNSLAGEGQFF
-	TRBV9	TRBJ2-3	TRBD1	TGTGCCAGCAGCACCGGGACAGGTACGACAGATACGCAGTATTTT	CASSTGTGTTDTQYF
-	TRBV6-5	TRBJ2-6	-	TGTGCCAGCAGTTACGCGGGGACTGGGGCCAACGTCCTGACTTTC	CASSYAGTGANVLTF
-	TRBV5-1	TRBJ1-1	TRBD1	TGCGCCAGCAGCTATACAGGGGGCCTAAACACTGAAGCTTTCTTT	CASSYTGGLNTEAFF
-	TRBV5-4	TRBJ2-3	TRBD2	TGTGCCAGCAGCTTGGCGGAACGGGGGGTTACAGATACGCAGTATTTT	CASSLAERGVTDTQYF
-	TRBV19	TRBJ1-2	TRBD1	TGTGCCAGTAGTTACAGGGGCGACTACACCTTC	CASSYRGDYTF
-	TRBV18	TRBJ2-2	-	TGTGCCAGCTCACCAACTTTCGAGAGGTCCACCGGGGAGCTGTTTTTT	CASSPTFERSTGELFF